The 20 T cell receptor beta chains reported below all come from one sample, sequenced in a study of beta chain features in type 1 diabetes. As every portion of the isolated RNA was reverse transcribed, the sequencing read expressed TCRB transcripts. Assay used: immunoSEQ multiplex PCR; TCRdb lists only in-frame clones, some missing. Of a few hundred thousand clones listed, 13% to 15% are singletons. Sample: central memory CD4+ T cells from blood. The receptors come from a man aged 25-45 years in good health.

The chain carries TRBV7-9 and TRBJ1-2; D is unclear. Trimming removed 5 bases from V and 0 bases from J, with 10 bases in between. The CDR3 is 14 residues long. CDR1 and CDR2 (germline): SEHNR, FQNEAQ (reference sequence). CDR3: CASSPSLSNYGYTF. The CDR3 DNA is TGTGCCAGCAGCCCCTCCCTGTCTAACTATGGCTACACCTTC.

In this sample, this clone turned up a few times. CDR3 sequence (DNA): TGTGCCAGCAGCCTAGGGCCCCTCTCCTACGAGCAGTACTTC. Translating gives CASSLGPLSYEQYF. This sequence joins TRBV5-5 and TRBJ2-7; D is unclear. Trimming took 4 bases from V and 0 from J, leaving 11 bases between them. Germline CDR1 is SGHKS and CDR2 is YYEKEE (reference sequence). The CDR3 is 14 residues long.

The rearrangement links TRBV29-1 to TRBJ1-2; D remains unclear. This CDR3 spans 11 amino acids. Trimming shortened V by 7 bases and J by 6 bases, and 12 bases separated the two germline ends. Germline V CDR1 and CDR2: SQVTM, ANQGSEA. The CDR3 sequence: CSAMPVNGYTF. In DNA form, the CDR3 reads TGCAGCGCCATGCCTGTAAATGGCTACACCTTC. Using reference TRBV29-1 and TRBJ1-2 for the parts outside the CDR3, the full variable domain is SAVISQKPSRDICQRGTSLTIQCQVDSQVTMMFWYRQQPGQSLTLIATANQGSEATYESGFVIDKFPISRPNLTFSTLTVSNMSPEDSSIYLCSAMPVNGYTFGSGTRLTVV.

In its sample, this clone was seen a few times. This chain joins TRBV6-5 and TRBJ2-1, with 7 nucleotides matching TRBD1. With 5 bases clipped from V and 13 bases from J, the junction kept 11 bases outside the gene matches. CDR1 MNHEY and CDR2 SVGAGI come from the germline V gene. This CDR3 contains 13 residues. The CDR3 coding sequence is TGTGCCAGCAGTGCCCTAGTCACAGGGGAACAGTTCTTC. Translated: CASSALVTGEQFF.

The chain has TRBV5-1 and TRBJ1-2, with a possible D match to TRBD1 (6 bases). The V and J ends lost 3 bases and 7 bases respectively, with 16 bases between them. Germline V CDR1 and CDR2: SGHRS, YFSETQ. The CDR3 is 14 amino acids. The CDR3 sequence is CASSSAGVLGGYTF. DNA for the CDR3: TGCGCCAGCAGCTCGGCAGGGGTGTTAGGTGGCTACACCTTC.

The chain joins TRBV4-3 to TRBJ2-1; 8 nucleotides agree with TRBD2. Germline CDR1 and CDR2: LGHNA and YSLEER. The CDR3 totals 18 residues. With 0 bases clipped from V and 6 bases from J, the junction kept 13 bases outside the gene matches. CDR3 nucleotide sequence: TGCGCCAGCAGCCAAGAGCTCCCTTCGGCGGGGGGCACCAATGAGCAGTTCTTC. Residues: CASSQELPSAGGTNEQFF.

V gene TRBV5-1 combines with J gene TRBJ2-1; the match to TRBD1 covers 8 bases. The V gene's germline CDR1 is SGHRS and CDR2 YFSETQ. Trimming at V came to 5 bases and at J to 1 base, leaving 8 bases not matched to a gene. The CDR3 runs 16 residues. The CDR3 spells CASSPGTGDSYNEQFF. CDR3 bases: TGCGCCAGCAGTCCCGGGACAGGAGATTCCTACAATGAGCAGTTCTTC.

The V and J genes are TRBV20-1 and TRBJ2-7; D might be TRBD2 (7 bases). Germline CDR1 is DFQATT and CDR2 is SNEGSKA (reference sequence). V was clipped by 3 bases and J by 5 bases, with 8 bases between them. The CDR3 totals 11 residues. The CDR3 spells CSARGGHEQYF. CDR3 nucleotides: TGCAGTGCTAGGGGGGGGCACGAGCAGTACTTC.

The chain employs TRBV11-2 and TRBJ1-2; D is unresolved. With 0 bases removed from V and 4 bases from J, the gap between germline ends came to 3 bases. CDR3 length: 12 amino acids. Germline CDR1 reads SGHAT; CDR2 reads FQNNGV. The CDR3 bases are TGTGCCAGCAGCTTAGAACCCTATGGCTACACCTTC. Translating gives CASSLEPYGYTF. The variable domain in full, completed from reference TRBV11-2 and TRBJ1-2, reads EAGVAQSPRYKIIEKRQSVAFWCNPISGHATLYWYQQILGQGPKLLIQFQNNGVVDDSQLPKDRFSAERLKGVDSTLKIQPAKLEDSAVYLCASSLEPYGYTFGSGTRLTVV.

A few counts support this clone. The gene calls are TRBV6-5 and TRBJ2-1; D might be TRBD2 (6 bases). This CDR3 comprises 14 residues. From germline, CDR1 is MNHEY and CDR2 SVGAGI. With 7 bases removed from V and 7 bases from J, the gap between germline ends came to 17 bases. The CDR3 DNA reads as TGTGCCAGCACACCCCGCGGGACCGGGAATGAGCAGTTCTTC. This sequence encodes CASTPRGTGNEQFF.

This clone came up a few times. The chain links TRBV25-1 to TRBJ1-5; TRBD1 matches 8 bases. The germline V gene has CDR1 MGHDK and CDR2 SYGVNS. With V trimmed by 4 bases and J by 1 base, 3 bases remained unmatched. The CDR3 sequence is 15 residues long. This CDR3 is CASSAQGASNQPQHF. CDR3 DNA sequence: TGTGCCAGCAGTGCGCAGGGGGCGAGCAATCAGCCCCAGCATTTT.

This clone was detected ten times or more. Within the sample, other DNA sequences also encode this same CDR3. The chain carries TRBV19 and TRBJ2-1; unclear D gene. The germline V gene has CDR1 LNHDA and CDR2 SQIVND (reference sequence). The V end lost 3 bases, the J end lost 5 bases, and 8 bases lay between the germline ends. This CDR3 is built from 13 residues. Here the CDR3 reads CASSIGSNNEQFF. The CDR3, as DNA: TGTGCCAGTAGTATCGGCAGTAACAATGAGCAGTTCTTC.

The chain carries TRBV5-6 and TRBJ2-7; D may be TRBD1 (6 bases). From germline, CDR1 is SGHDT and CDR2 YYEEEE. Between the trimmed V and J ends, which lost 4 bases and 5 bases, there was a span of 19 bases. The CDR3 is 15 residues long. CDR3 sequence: CASSPNNRAAHEQYV. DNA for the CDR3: TGTGCCAGCAGCCCCAACAACAGGGCCGCCCACGAGCAGTACGTC.

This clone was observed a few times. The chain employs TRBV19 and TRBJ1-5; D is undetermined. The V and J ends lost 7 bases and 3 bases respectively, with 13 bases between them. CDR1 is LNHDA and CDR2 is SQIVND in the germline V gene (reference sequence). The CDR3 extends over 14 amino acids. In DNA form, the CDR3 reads TGTGCCAGTACCTTCAGTAAATCCAATCAGCCCCAGCATTTT. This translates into CASTFSKSNQPQHF.

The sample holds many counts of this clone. CDR3 coding DNA: TGCAGTGCTGGGGACAAGGATGGCTACACCTTC. It encodes CSAGDKDGYTF. The genes are TRBV20-1 and TRBJ1-2, with D possibly TRBD1 on 6 matching bases. Germline V CDR1 and CDR2: DFQATT, SNEGSKA (reference sequence). The CDR3 runs to 11 residues. The V and J ends lost 5 bases and 6 bases respectively, with 10 bases between them.

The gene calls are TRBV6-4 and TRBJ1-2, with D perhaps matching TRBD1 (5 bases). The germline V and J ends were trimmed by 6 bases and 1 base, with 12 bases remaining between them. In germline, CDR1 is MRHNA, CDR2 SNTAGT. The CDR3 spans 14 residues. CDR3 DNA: TGTGCCAGCAGCAGCGATGGGGGTAACTATGGCTACACCTTC. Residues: CASSSDGGNYGYTF.

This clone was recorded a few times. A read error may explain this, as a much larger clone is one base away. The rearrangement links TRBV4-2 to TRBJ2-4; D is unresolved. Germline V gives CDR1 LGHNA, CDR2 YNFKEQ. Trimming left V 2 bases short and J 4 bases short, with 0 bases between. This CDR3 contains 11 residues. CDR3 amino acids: CASSQKNIQYF. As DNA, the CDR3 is TGTGCCAGCAGCCAAAAAAACATTCAGTACTTC.

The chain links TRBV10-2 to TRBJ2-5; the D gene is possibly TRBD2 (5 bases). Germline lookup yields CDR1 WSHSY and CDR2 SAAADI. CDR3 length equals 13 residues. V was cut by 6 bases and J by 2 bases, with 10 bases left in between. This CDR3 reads CASRLGRQETQYF. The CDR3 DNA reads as TGCGCCAGCAGGCTTGGGAGACAAGAGACCCAGTACTTC.

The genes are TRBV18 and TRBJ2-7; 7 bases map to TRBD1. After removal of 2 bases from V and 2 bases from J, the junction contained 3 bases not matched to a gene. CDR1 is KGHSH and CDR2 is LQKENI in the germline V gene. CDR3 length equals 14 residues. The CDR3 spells CASSPGTEAYEQYF. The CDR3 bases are TGTGCCAGCTCACCAGGGACAGAAGCCTACGAGCAGTACTTC.

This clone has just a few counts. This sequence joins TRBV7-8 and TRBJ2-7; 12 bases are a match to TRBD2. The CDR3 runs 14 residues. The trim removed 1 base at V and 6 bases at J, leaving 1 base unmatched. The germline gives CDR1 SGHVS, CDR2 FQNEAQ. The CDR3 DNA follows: TGTGCCAGCAGCTTAGGGACTAGCGGGACCGAGCAGTACGTC. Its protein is CASSLGTSGTEQYV.